One T cell receptor beta chain is described in this entry. Its antigen remains unknown. Treatment defined: over 15 received Ad26.COV2.S at low or high dose, single or two shots; roughly 5 received placebo; per-sample allocation not given. Collection of the samples took place on day 63 after the first injection of vaccine or placebo. Method: immunoSEQ multiplex PCR; TCRdb's copy keeps in-frame clones and lacks some. The sample yields about 460,000 clones, about 88% seen once. The CDR3 is made up of 16 amino acids. CDR1 and CDR2 (germline): SEHNR, FQNEAQ (reference sequence). Trimming shortened V by 2 bases and J by 0 bases, and 11 bases separated the two germline ends. The data originate from a study of Ad26.COV2.S vaccination and SARS-CoV-2 variants. Study-level information: Sample donor was a member of the COV1001 Ad26.COV2.S trial arm. Ad26.COV2.S, an intramuscular injection, was given once or twice 56 days apart. Findings of the study overall: Similar non-spike TCR breadth was observed in recipients of vaccine and of placebo. The TCR-based breadth and depth measures might underestimate overall T cell responses.

The TCR comes from a person aged 18-60 years who received the Ad26.COV2.S COVID-19 vaccine or a placebo. Sequencing was performed on peripheral blood, taken in a trial of Ad26.COV2.S vaccine versus placebo. The rearrangement uses TRBV7-9 and TRBJ2-1; D not resolved. The CDR3 reads CASSLLRWSSYNEQFF. The CDR3 nucleotides are TGTGCCAGCAGCTTACTACGGTGGAGCTCCTACAATGAGCAGTTCTTC.